These 26 T cell receptor beta chains originate from one sample sequenced in a study of T cells after yellow fever vaccination. TCRdb fed the 5' RACE reads into MiXCR, producing one record per CDR3 protein. The data contain 65,000 to 70,000 distinct CDR3 sequences, approximately 6.2% of them singletons. This specimen was CD4+ T cells sorted from PBMCs, taken less than 16 days after the first yellow fever vaccination. Source of these receptors: a man younger than 30 who received the YFV17D yellow fever vaccine.

This clonotype was seen repeatedly, ten times or more. The chain recombines TRBV7-2 with TRBJ2-5; D remains ambiguous. The germline V gene encodes CDR1 SGHTA and CDR2 FQGNSA. V shed 5 bases and J shed 2 bases, with 24 bases lying between them. The CDR3 sequence is 18 residues long. The CDR3 protein is CASSARPDRRPIQETQYF. CDR3 nucleotide sequence: TGTGCCAGCAGCGCCCGCCCGGACCGCCGTCCGATTCAAGAGACCCAGTACTTC.

In the case of this clonotype: This may be a read error, as it is one base from a much larger clone. The chain employs TRBV13 and TRBJ1-1, with D uncertain. In germline, CDR1 is PRHDT, CDR2 FYEKMQ (reference sequence). This CDR3 is 20 amino acids long. The CDR3 region is CASRNIDGPSFSPMNAEAFF. DNA of the CDR3: TGTGCCAGCAGAAACATAGACGGACCGAGTTTTTCCCCGATGAACGCTGAAGCTTTCTTT.

This clonotype occurred many times. J is TRBJ2-7 and V is TRBV18; TRBD2 aligns across 7 bases. The CDR3 runs 13 residues. Germline CDR1 and CDR2: KGHSH and LQKENI. J gave up 1 base and V 8 bases, and 5 bases lay outside the gene matches. The CDR3 DNA reads TGTGCCAGCCACTTGGGGGGGTCCTACGAGCAGTACTTC. This encodes CASHLGGSYEQYF.

V gene TRBV20-1 combines with J gene TRBJ2-7, with TRBD1 matching 8 bases. The CDR3 runs to 13 residues. Germline V lookup: CDR1 DFQATT, CDR2 SNEGSKA (reference sequence). V trimming: 4 bases; J trimming: 7 bases; junction bases outside the gene matches: 9. The CDR3 DNA reads TGCAGTGCTAACGCTCAGGGGGCTAGAGAGCAGTACTTC. It encodes CSANAQGAREQYF.

Many counts were recorded for this clonotype. CDR3 DNA sequence: TGCGCCAGCAGCTTTTGGAGGGAGCTGTTTTTT. It yields the protein CASSFWRELFF. The chain couples TRBV5-1 to TRBJ2-2; D is unresolved. Germline V gives CDR1 SGHRS, CDR2 YFSETQ. Trimming left V 2 bases short and J 9 bases short, with 5 bases between. There are 11 residues in the CDR3.

This clonotype was counted ten times or more. V gene TRBV7-3 combines with J gene TRBJ1-4; 7 positions agree with TRBD1. Germline CDR1 SGHTA, CDR2 FQGTGA. The CDR3 loop spans 15 amino acids. With 2 bases clipped from V and 6 bases from J, the junction kept 6 bases outside the gene matches. The CDR3 is CASSLLTGEDEKLFF. The DNA for the CDR3 is TGTGCCAGCAGCTTACTCACAGGGGAGGATGAAAAACTGTTTTTT.

This clonotype occurred a few times. The CDR3 here is CASSRQGGNNEQFF. CDR3 DNA: TGTGCCAGCAGCCGACAGGGGGGGAACAATGAGCAGTTCTTC. V gene TRBV11-2 combines with J gene TRBJ2-1; TRBD1 matches at 9 bases. The CDR3 has 14 amino acids. The germline V gene has CDR1 SGHAT and CDR2 FQNNGV. The V segment lost 5 bases and the J segment 5 bases; nucleotides outside the gene matches: 4.

This clonotype was seen repeatedly, ten times or more. This chain links TRBV7-2 with TRBJ2-2; the match to TRBD2 covers 15 bases. The V segment lost 5 bases and the J segment 0 bases; nucleotides outside the gene matches: 10. The CDR3 contains 20 residues. Germline-derived CDR1 and CDR2 are SGHTA and FQGNSA. The DNA of the CDR3 is TGTGCCAGCAGCGCAACCGGGACTAGCGGGGGGTCTCCGAACACCGGGGAGCTGTTTTTT. It yields the protein CASSATGTSGGSPNTGELFF.

This clonotype was counted ten times or more. This chain uses TRBV20-1 with TRBJ1-1; D is ambiguous. CDR1 DFQATT and CDR2 SNEGSKA come from the germline V gene (reference sequence). V was clipped by 4 bases and J by 7 bases, with 7 bases between them. This CDR3 has 10 amino acids. CDR3 protein: CSATDNEAFF. CDR3 in DNA: TGCAGTGCTACAGACAATGAAGCTTTCTTT.

The sample holds many counts of this clonotype. This chain uses TRBV5-4 with TRBJ2-5; no reliable D call. Trimming left V 0 bases short and J 1 base short, with 7 bases between. The CDR3 has 14 amino acids. Germline-derived CDR1 and CDR2 are SGHNT and YYREEE (reference sequence). DNA of the CDR3: TGTGCCAGCAGCTTGGGTCGGGTCCAAGAGACCCAGTACTTC. This gives the protein CASSLGRVQETQYF. The full variable domain, completed using reference TRBV5-4 and TRBJ2-5, is ETGVTQSPTHLIKTRGQQVTLRCSSQSGHNTVSWYQQALGQGPQFIFQYYREEENGRGNFPPRFSGLQFPNYSSELNVNALELDDSALYLCASSLGRVQETQYFGPGTRLLVL.

This clonotype was seen repeatedly, ten times or more. V is TRBV18 and J is TRBJ1-5; no firm D call. Germline CDR1 KGHSH, CDR2 LQKENI. The CDR3 extends over 13 amino acids. Trimming pared 2 bases from V and 0 bases from J, leaving 2 bases between. CDR3 residues: CASSPISNQPQHF. The CDR3 DNA follows: TGTGCCAGCTCACCAATTAGCAATCAGCCCCAGCATTTT.

This clonotype was recorded at least ten times. The chain couples TRBV25-1 to TRBJ2-3; D not resolved. V was trimmed by 1 base and J by 3 bases, leaving 5 bases between them. This CDR3 is built from 13 residues. Germline-derived CDR1 and CDR2 are MGHDK and SYGVNS. In nucleotides, the CDR3 is TGTGCCAGCAGTGAATTGGTGACAGATACGCAGTATTTT. Translating gives CASSELVTDTQYF.

This clonotype was detected ten times or more. J is TRBJ2-2 and V is TRBV7-9; D gene uncertain. Germline V gene lookup returns CDR1 SEHNR and CDR2 FQNEAQ (reference sequence). The CDR3 is 16 amino acids. Trimming pared 3 bases from V and 1 base from J, leaving 12 bases between. CDR3 nucleotides: TGTGCCAGCAGCTTTGATGTAGAGCTGAACACCGGGGAGCTGTTTTTT. Its translation is CASSFDVELNTGELFF.

The table lists this clonotype with many counts. The J gene is TRBJ2-5, the V gene TRBV7-2, with 7 bases identical to TRBD1. Germline V lookup: CDR1 SGHTA, CDR2 FQGNSA. The CDR3 covers 16 residues. Losses at the gene ends were 1 base for V and 2 bases for J; bases not matched to a gene: 7. In DNA form, the CDR3 reads TGTGCCAGCAGCTTAGATTGGGGCAGGGGGCAAGAGACCCAGTACTTC. Translated: CASSLDWGRGQETQYF.

This clonotype was counted at least ten times. The J gene is TRBJ1-6, the V gene TRBV7-9; no reliable D call. Germline loops: CDR1 SEHNR, CDR2 FQNEAQ (reference sequence). Trimming cost V 1 base and J 4 bases, with 5 bases left between them. The CDR3 has 14 residues. The CDR3 bases are TGTGCCAGCAGCTTAGAACAGTATAATTCACCCCTCCACTTT. The encoded protein is CASSLEQYNSPLHF.

This clonotype has at least ten counts. This chain connects TRBV5-1 to TRBJ1-5; weak D call: TRBD1 (6 bases). CDR3 length: 14 residues. Germline loops: CDR1 SGHRS, CDR2 YFSETQ. The V and J ends lost 0 bases and 5 bases respectively, with 9 bases between them. The CDR3 DNA is TGCGCCAGCAGCTTGGCGTCAGGGGATCAGCCCCAGCATTTT. Translating it yields CASSLASGDQPQHF.

This clonotype was detected many times. This chain connects TRBV7-3 to TRBJ2-1; a weak D match, TRBD2 (7 bases). Germline-derived CDR1 and CDR2 are SGHTA and FQGTGA. The V gene lost 6 bases and the J gene lost 0 bases, with 12 bases spanning the gap. This CDR3 has 15 amino acids. CDR3 in amino acids: CASSKGGPSYNEQFF. DNA for the CDR3: TGTGCCAGCAGTAAGGGGGGGCCCTCCTACAATGAGCAGTTCTTC.

This clonotype was counted many times. The chain uses TRBV5-1 and TRBJ1-1, with 9 bases that match TRBD1. Per germline, CDR1 SGHRS and CDR2 YFSETQ. This CDR3 region has 16 residues. After removal of 3 bases from V and 8 bases from J, the junction contained 14 bases not matched to a gene. This chain's CDR3 is CASSSMSRDREREAFF. The CDR3 DNA follows: TGCGCCAGCAGCTCCATGTCCCGGGACAGGGAGCGAGAAGCTTTCTTT.

At least ten counts were recorded for this clonotype. The chain joins TRBV6-1 to TRBJ1-2; tentative D call: TRBD1 (5 bases). CDR3 size: 14 residues. The germline CDR1 and CDR2 sequences are MNHNS and SASEGT. V dropped 1 base and J dropped 3 bases, with 9 bases sitting between them. The CDR3 DNA reads TGTGCCAGCAGTGAAGGGGGGGTGGACTATGGCTACACCTTC. It is translated as CASSEGGVDYGYTF.

In its sample, this clonotype was seen many times. The chain couples TRBV4-1 to TRBJ2-2; D not certain. The CDR3 runs to 17 residues. From germline, CDR1 is MGHRA and CDR2 YSYEKL. V lost 4 bases, J lost 5 bases, and 20 bases lay in between. The DNA for the CDR3 is TGCGCCAGCAGCCGGATTACAGTCGGTCTTGGGACCGGGGAGCTGTTTTTT. It yields the protein CASSRITVGLGTGELFF.

This clonotype was counted many times. The V gene is TRBV7-6, the J gene TRBJ1-5; 9 positions match TRBD1. The length of the CDR3 is 20 residues. Germline V gene data show CDR1 as SGHVS and CDR2 as FNYEAQ. Unmatched junction bases numbered 14, after V lost 2 bases and J lost 0 bases. The CDR3 sequence is CASSLPQWDRDYLSNQPQHF. CDR3 in DNA: TGTGCCAGCAGCTTACCCCAGTGGGACAGGGACTACCTTAGCAATCAGCCCCAGCATTTT.

This clonotype has just a few counts. The rearrangement uses TRBV4-2 and TRBJ2-1, with D uncertain. Germline V gene data show CDR1 as LGHNA and CDR2 as YNFKEQ. With 4 bases removed from V and 4 bases from J, the gap between germline ends came to 14 bases. This CDR3 comprises 15 residues. The CDR3 sequence: CASSPGPARYNEQFF. CDR3 in DNA: TGTGCCAGCAGCCCCGGGCCGGCGCGGTACAATGAGCAGTTCTTC.

In its sample, this clonotype was seen many times. The CDR3 here is CASSQATGTSGGNEQFF. The CDR3 DNA is TGTGCCAGCAGCCAAGCCACCGGGACTAGCGGGGGCAATGAGCAGTTCTTC. The rearrangement joins TRBV4-2 to TRBJ2-1, with 14 bases fitting TRBD2. The CDR3 is made up of 17 amino acids. V shed 1 base, J shed 6 bases, and the junction held 5 bases outside the gene matches. Germline values: CDR1 LGHNA, CDR2 YNFKEQ.

Concerning this clonotype: A much larger clone lies a single base off, so this may be a read error. The gene calls are TRBV6-2 or TRBV6-3 and TRBJ2-2; D not certain. This CDR3 spans 17 amino acids. Germline CDR1 MNHEY, CDR2 SVGEGT. The CDR3 DNA follows: TGTTCCAGCAGTTCCCTTAGTAGCCGTTCTTACACCGGGGAGCTGTTTTTT. Its translation is CSSSSLSSRSYTGELFF.

The table lists this clonotype with many counts. The rearrangement links TRBV5-1 to TRBJ2-1; D is undetermined. The V gene lost 4 bases and the J gene lost 5 bases, with 13 bases spanning the gap. Germline V gene sequence: CDR1 SGHRS, CDR2 YFSETQ. This CDR3 has 14 residues. CDR3: CASSPGSEDNEQFF. CDR3 DNA sequence: TGCGCCAGCAGCCCAGGATCCGAGGACAATGAGCAGTTCTTC.

This clonotype was counted ten times or more. The rearrangement uses TRBV12-3 or TRBV12-4 and TRBJ2-7, with D unresolved. With 3 bases removed from V and 0 bases from J, the gap between germline ends came to 9 bases. The CDR3 covers 14 residues. DNA for the CDR3: TGTGCCAGCAGTTTTCCCGCACTCTCCTACGAGCAGTACTTC. This sequence encodes CASSFPALSYEQYF.